Listed here are 14 T cell receptor beta chains from one sample, sequenced in a study of molecular identifiers for immune sequencing clone quantification. TCRdb used MiXCR to reprocess the PCR reads, holding one entry per CDR3 protein. The table records 350,000 or so distinct CDR3 sequences, roughly a fifth of them present only once. The sequencing input was naive CD8+ T cells from blood, with Jurkat cell RNA spiked in. The subset is: FACS-sorted CD8+CD4-CCR7+CD45RA+ naive T cells. These receptor sequences come from a human donor in good health. Some libraries in this study had Jurkat cell RNA spiked in.

Comment on this clonotype: This may come from a read error, since a much larger clone is one base off. The conserved phenylalanine or tryptophan is not found at the CDR3 terminus, so this likely reflects a read error. The genes are TRBV5-1 and TRBJ2-7; no definite D call. Trimming took off 0 bases at V and 2 bases at J, with 9 bases between the two ends. This CDR3 has 14 residues. The germline V gene encodes CDR1 SGHRS and CDR2 YFSETQ. The CDR3 protein is CASSLVSDTYEQYS. CDR3 nucleotide sequence: TGCGCCAGCAGCTTGGTTTCTGATACCTACGAGCAGTACTCC.

This clonotype was detected ten times or more. The chain is built from TRBV5-1 and TRBJ2-7; no clear D gene. V lost 7 bases to trimming and J lost 2 bases, with 16 bases between them. The CDR3 runs 14 residues. The germline CDR1 and CDR2 sequences are SGHRS and YFSETQ. CDR3: CASCETDQTYEQYF. The CDR3 coding sequence is TGCGCCAGCTGCGAGACGGATCAAACCTACGAGCAGTACTTC. The variable domain in full, with the rest retrieved from reference TRBV5-1 and TRBJ2-7, is KAGVTQTPRYLIKTRGQQVTLSCSPISGHRSVSWYQQTPGQGLQFLFEYFSETQRNKGNFPGRFSGRQFSNSRSEMNVSTLELGDSALYLCASCETDQTYEQYFGPGTRLTVT.

The rearrangement links TRBV10-3 to TRBJ1-6; D is unresolved. Germline CDR1 and CDR2: ENHRY and SYGVKD. V was pared by 4 bases and J by 4 bases, with 11 bases between. CDR3 length: 15 amino acids. The CDR3 coding sequence is TGTGCCATCAGTGGACGGGGTGATTATAATTCACCCCTCCACTTT. It codes for CAISGRGDYNSPLHF.

This clonotype came up many times. The V and J genes are TRBV2 and TRBJ2-2; D possibly corresponds to TRBD1 (5 bases). Germline V gene lookup returns CDR1 SNHLY and CDR2 FYNNEI. This CDR3 is 12 amino acids long. The ends were cut back, 7 bases at V and 6 bases at J, with 9 bases in the middle. The CDR3 region is CASKYRPGELFF. As DNA, the CDR3 is TGTGCCAGCAAGTACAGGCCCGGGGAGCTGTTTTTT. Full variable domain (remainder filled in from reference TRBV2 and TRBJ2-2): EPEVTQTPSHQVTQMGQEVILRCVPISNHLYFYWYRQILGQKVEFLVSFYNNEISEKSEIFDDQFSVERPDGSNFTLKIRSTKLEDSAMYFCASKYRPGELFFGEGSRLTVL.

A word on this clonotype: The conserved phenylalanine or tryptophan is not found at the CDR3 terminus, so this likely reflects a read error. Written as DNA, the CDR3 is TGCGCCAGCAGCCAGCATAGCGCAGGGAACACTGAAGCTTTCCTT. Its protein is CASSQHSAGNTEAFL. V and J are TRBV4-3 and TRBJ1-1; D unclear. The CDR3 consists of 15 residues. The germline gives CDR1 LGHNA, CDR2 YSLEER. With 3 bases removed from V and 1 base from J, the gap between germline ends came to 12 bases.

On this clonotype: This could be a read error, since a much larger clone is one nucleotide away. The chain has TRBV7-9 and TRBJ1-5; D call uncertain. Germline loops: CDR1 SEHNR, CDR2 FQNEAQ (reference sequence). The CDR3 consists of 12 residues. CDR3 protein: CAGSLVDQPQHF. The CDR3 bases are TGTGCCGGCAGCTTAGTGGATCAGCCCCAGCATTTT.

This clonotype was recorded once. The J gene is TRBJ2-1, the V gene TRBV3-1; 8 bases line up with TRBD2. V shed 0 bases and J 2 bases; nucleotides not matched to a gene: 9. This CDR3 is built from 18 residues. Germline V gene data show CDR1 as LGHDT and CDR2 as YNNKEL (reference sequence). CDR3 nucleotide sequence: TGTGCCAGCAGCCAAGAACCGCTAGCGGGCTCGCCCTACAATGAGCAGTTCTTC. Amino acid sequence: CASSQEPLAGSPYNEQFF.

The sample holds a few counts of this clonotype. The V and J genes are TRBV29-1 and TRBJ1-4; 7 nucleotides agree with TRBD1. V lost 0 bases and J lost 4; bases outside the gene matches: 5. CDR3 length: 15 residues. The germline gives CDR1 SQVTM, CDR2 ANQGSEA. The CDR3 DNA follows: TGCAGCGTTGAAGATGACAGGGAACTTAATGAAAAACTGTTTTTT. As protein: CSVEDDRELNEKLFF.

This clonotype was seen more than once but under ten times. V gene TRBV19 combines with J gene TRBJ2-2; tentatively, D is TRBD2 (5 bases). Germline assignment: CDR1 LNHDA and CDR2 SQIVND (reference sequence). The CDR3 totals 16 residues. V lost 5 bases and J lost 4, with 17 bases in between. CDR3 residues: CASSATELRVTGELFF. In DNA, the CDR3 is TGTGCCAGTAGTGCCACGGAATTGAGGGTCACCGGGGAGCTGTTTTTT.

Concerning this clonotype: A much larger clone sits a single nucleotide away, making a read error possible. V usage is TRBV7-9 and J usage is TRBJ2-3; no clear D gene. The germline V gene has CDR1 SEHNR and CDR2 FQNEAQ (reference sequence). The CDR3 loop spans 12 amino acids. CDR3 coding DNA: TGTGCCAGCAGCCTAATACCAGATACGCGGTATTTT. This translates into CASSLIPDTRYF.

The chain carries TRBV28 and TRBJ2-3; 8 bases align to TRBD2. Per the germline V gene, CDR1 is MDHEN and CDR2 is SYDVKM. J gave up 2 bases and V 5 bases, and 9 bases lay outside the gene matches. The CDR3 runs to 16 residues. This CDR3 is CASSPDSGALTDTQYF. For the CDR3, the DNA is TGTGCCAGCAGTCCCGATAGCGGGGCCCTCACAGATACGCAGTATTTT. The whole variable domain, remainder taken from reference TRBV28 and TRBJ2-3, is DVKVTQSSRYLVKRTGEKVFLECVQDMDHENMFWYRQDPGLGLRLIYFSYDVKMKEKGDIPEGYSVSREKKERFSLILESASTNQTSMYLCASSPDSGALTDTQYFGPGTRLTVL.

The table lists this clonotype with many counts. The CDR3 loop is CASSGIGTGDTEAFF. CDR3 sequence (DNA): TGTGCCAGCAGCGGGATTGGGACAGGGGACACTGAAGCTTTCTTT. The V gene is TRBV6-1, the J gene TRBJ1-1, with 10 bases matching TRBD1. J was trimmed by 3 bases and V by 6 bases; bases with no gene match: 7. The CDR3 consists of 15 residues. Germline CDR1 MNHNS, CDR2 SASEGT.

A remark on this clonotype: This may be a read error, as it is one base from a much larger clone. The chain links TRBV4-3 to TRBJ2-1; D is undetermined. CDR1 LGHNA and CDR2 YSLEER come from the germline V gene. V was clipped by 5 bases and J by 3 bases, with 11 bases between them. The CDR3 totals 14 residues. CDR3 in DNA: TGCGCCAGCAGCTCCGAGACAAGCTACAATGAGCAGTTCTTC. Translated, it gives CASSSETSYNEQFF.

The chain links TRBV25-1 to TRBJ2-1; no definite D call. CDR1 MGHDK and CDR2 SYGVNS come from the germline V gene. The ends were cut back, 7 bases at V and 8 bases at J, with 6 bases in the middle. This CDR3 comprises 10 residues. The DNA for the CDR3 is TGTGCCAGCAAAGGACATGAGCAGTTCTTC. Amino acids: CASKGHEQFF.